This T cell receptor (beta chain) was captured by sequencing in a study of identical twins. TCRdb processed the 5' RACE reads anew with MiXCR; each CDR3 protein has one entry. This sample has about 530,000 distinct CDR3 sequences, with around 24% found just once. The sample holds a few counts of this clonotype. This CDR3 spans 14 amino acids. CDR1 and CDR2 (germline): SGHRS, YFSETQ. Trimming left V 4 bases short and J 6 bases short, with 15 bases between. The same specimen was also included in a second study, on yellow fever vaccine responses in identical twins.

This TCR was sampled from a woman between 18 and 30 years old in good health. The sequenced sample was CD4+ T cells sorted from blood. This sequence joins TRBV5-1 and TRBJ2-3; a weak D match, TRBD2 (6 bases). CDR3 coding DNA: TGCGCCAGCAGCCCCCTGGCTAGCGTGGATACGCAGTATTTT. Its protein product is CASSPLASVDTQYF.